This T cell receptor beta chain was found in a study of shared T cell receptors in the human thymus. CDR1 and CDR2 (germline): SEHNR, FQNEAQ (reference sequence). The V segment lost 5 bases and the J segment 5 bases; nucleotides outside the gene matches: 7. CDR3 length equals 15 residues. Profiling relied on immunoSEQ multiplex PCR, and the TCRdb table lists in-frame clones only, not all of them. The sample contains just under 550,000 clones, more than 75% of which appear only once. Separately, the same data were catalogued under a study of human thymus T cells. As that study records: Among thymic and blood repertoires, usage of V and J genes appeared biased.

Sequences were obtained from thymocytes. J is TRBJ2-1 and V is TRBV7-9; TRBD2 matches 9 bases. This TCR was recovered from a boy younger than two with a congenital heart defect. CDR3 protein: CASSQSGRPNNEQFF. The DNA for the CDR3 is TGTGCCAGCAGCCAGAGCGGGAGGCCCAACAATGAGCAGTTCTTC.